This T cell receptor beta chain was recorded in a study of shared clonotypes between healthy human individuals. Study results and limitations: Naive CD4 clonotypes overlapped across a few donors at about 5.3%.

Trimming cost V 5 bases and J 10 bases, with 20 bases left between them. CDR1 is MNHEY and CDR2 is SVGAGI in the germline V gene. The CDR3 totals 14 residues. Profiled with immunoSEQ multiplex PCR; TCRdb holds only in-frame clones, not every one. Of roughly 2.2 million clones listed, approximately 93% are singletons. Regarding this clone: The antigen is not known.

Sequenced input: naive CD4+ T cells from PBMCs. The sample's subset: CD45RA+ positively selected. The chain combines TRBV6-5 with TRBJ1-1; no reliable D call. This receptor was identified in a man aged 18 to 29 in good health. Some clones in this sample may be carry-over from other donors' samples. The CDR3 sequence is CASSIRSSGGRAFF. As DNA, the CDR3 is TGTGCCAGCAGTATACGGAGTTCTGGTGGTCGAGCTTTCTTT.